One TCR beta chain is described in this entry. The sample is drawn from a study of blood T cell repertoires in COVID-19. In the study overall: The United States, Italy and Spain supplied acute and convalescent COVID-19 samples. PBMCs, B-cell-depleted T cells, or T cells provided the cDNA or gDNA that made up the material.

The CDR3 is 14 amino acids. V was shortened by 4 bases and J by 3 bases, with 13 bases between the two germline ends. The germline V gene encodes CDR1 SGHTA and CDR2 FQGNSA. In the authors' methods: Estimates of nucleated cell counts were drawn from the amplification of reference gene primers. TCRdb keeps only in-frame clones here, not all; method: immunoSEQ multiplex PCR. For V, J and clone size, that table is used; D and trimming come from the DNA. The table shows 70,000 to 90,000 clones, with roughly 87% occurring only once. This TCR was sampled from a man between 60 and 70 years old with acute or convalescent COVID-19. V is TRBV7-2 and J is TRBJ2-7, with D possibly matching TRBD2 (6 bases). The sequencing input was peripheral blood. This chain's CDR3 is CASSWDGRSYEQYF. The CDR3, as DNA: TGTGCCAGCAGCTGGGACGGGAGAAGCTACGAGCAGTACTTC.